This TCR beta chain was sequenced in a study of cytomegalovirus exposure and HLA in healthy donors (dated by TCRdb to about 2017). Background for the entire study: A later analysis indicated that the roughly 120 validation repertoires were generated on the platform also employed for the approximately 700 repertoires of the first cohort. To predict cytomegalovirus infection status, the study brought together high-throughput TCR immunosequencing, statistical association of individual TCRs with disease status, and machine learning. The study aimed to test whether signatures of past pathogen exposure could be identified by cataloging public T cell receptors. Along with the approximately 700-subject first cohort, a separate validation cohort of approximately 110 different subjects was used. Overall study outcomes, separate from this receptor: In the study, roughly 160 TCR beta chains were listed as associated with cytomegalovirus. According to the authors, the approach could potentially be generalized to other disease states and immunological phenotypes. All 110 or so repertoires were used to score co-occurrence in the validation cohort in a later analysis, because that analysis had no HLA typing for the cohort. In a later analysis, TCRs clustered in the first cohort were found to also tend to co-occur in the approximately 110 validation repertoires, with roughly 93% of cluster scores above 0. Most TCR sequences were observed very rarely across donors, whereas some public TCRs were present in many individuals. Cytomegalovirus status was reported to be diagnosed by the classifier with high specificity and sensitivity in both the original and validation cohorts. In vitro tests confirmed that a few of the cytomegalovirus-associated TCR beta chains recognize cytomegalovirus antigens.

Library generation was performed with the immunoSEQ multiplex PCR assay. The original pipeline was this. A statistical classification framework was built to diagnose cytomegalovirus status from the catalog of TCR beta chain sequences. TCRdb limited this immuneACCESS table to in-frame rearrangements with V and J called. A share of clones is missing; checked studies link under half to unresolved V genes, and the rest is unexplained. The DNA gave D and trimming, while V, J and clone size come from that table. This sample comprises about 200,000 clones, around 88% of them detected only once. Roughly 2.8% of the sample goes to the ten largest clones. The CDR3 runs 15 amino acids, cysteine and phenylalanine included. The CDR3 DNA has 45 bases and is translated from base 1. The germline V gene gives CDR1 as SGHRS and CDR2 as YFSETQ. The germline ends are 19 bases apart after V is trimmed by 5 bases and J by 7 bases.

Donors formed part of the validation cohort, which comprised 95 to 150 subjects and was distinct from the first cohort of several hundred subjects. Regarding this clone: What antigen it recognizes has not been identified. No much larger clone exists at a distance of one base, and base qualities are not known.

The chain uses TRBV5-1 and TRBJ2-1, with TRBD2 perhaps the D gene, on 5 matching bases. The TCR was taken from a woman under 30 in good health and CMV-seronegative. The sequenced sample consisted of PBMCs. The CDR3 region reads CASRRLTDTGNEQFF. The nucleotide sequence is TGCGCCAGCAGAAGATTAACAGACACGGGGAATGAGCAGTTCTTC.